This entry concerns a single T cell receptor (beta chain). The data derive from a study of blood T cells in healthy people across ages. The V end was cut by 7 bases, the J end by 0 bases, with 9 bases between. There are 13 residues in the CDR3. Germline CDR1 and CDR2: SNHLY and FYNNEI. It was with a sample-barcoded 5' primer and a J-beta primer mix that a second PCR of about 6 to 12 cycles was run. Via MiXCR, TCRdb re-called the 5' RACE reads, giving one row per CDR3 protein. This sample yields 1,100,000 or so distinct CDR3 sequences, of which over 35% are seen a single time; around 18% belongs to the top ten.

The origin of this receptor is a woman in her sixties or seventies in good health. The source material was blood. The chain joins TRBV2 to TRBJ2-5; D unclear. CDR3 bases: TGTGCCAGCATACCGCAGAACCAAGAGACCCAGTACTTC. Amino acid sequence: CASIPQNQETQYF.